This TCR beta chain came from a study of cytomegalovirus exposure and HLA in healthy donors. The study, taken as a whole, reports: A prior analysis recorded that most TCR beta V segments were productive about 87% or about 30% of the time. Overall, about 160 TCR beta chains were annotated as cytomegalovirus-associated.

The CDR3 is made up of 14 amino acids. Germline values: CDR1 LGHNA, CDR2 YSLEER. With 3 bases clipped from V and 7 bases from J, the junction kept 4 bases outside the gene matches. Healthy bone marrow donors made up the donor group. To note about this clone: The antigen is undetermined.

In the PCR, 60 Vbeta and 13 Jbeta primers were used. Sequencing used immunoSEQ multiplex PCR; TCRdb keeps in-frame clones, though not all of them. The data hold about 88,000 clones, with approximately 90% observed a single time. The receptor was isolated from a young man in good health and CMV-seronegative. Sample: PBMCs. The genes are TRBV4-3 and TRBJ2-1; 9 nucleotides match TRBD2. CDR3 nucleotides: TGCGCCAGCAGCCATAGCGGGAGTGGAAATGAGCAGTTCTTC. Protein product: CASSHSGSGNEQFF.